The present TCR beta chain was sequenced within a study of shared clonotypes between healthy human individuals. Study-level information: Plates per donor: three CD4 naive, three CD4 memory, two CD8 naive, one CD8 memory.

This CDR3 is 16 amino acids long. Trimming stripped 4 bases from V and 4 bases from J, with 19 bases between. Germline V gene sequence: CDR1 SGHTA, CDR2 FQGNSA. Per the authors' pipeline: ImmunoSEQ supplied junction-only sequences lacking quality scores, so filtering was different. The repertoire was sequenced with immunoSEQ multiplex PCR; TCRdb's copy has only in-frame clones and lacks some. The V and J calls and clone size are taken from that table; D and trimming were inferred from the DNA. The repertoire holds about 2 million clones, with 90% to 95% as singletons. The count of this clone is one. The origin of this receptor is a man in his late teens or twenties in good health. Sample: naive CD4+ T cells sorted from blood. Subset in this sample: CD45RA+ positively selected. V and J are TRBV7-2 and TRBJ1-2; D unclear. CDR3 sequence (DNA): TGTGCCAGCAGCTCCGGGCCCCTCGTTGGGATCTATGGCTACACCTTC. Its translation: CASSSGPLVGIYGYTF.